This T cell receptor beta chain was obtained from a study of T cell responses to AZD1222 COVID-19 vaccine. Findings of the study overall: Clonal diversity was possibly underestimated, and white British individuals and females predominated among donors.

Generated by immunoSEQ multiplex PCR, the TCRdb table keeps only in-frame clones and is missing some. The repertoire holds some 80,000 clones, with 90% as singletons. Comment on this clone: Antigen specificity is unknown.

It was second doses at about 4 or about 12 weeks that were pooled. The CDR3 spans 14 residues. The V gene's germline CDR1 is SGHTA and CDR2 FQGNSA. V was clipped by 5 bases and J by 8 bases; unmatched bases: 7. This TCR was recovered from an adult who received the AZD1222 COVID-19 vaccine. The source was peripheral blood, collected 28 days after the second AZD1222 dose. The gene calls are TRBV7-2 and TRBJ2-1; 9 positions agree with TRBD1. The CDR3, as DNA: TGTGCCAGCAGCAGACAGGGGGGAGGGTATGAGCAGTTCTTC. As protein: CASSRQGGGYEQFF.